The present T cell receptor beta chain was sequenced within a study of blood T cells in healthy people across ages. Whole-study results and caveats: Among long-lived donors, naive CD4+ cells were more numerous and diversity higher than in aged donors.

Remarks on this clonotype: What it recognizes is unknown.

Samples each had at least 5.5 micrograms of total RNA extracted. Germline CDR1 reads MNHEY; CDR2 reads SVGEGT. V lost 2 bases and J lost 13, with 20 bases in between. The CDR3 is made up of 14 amino acids. PCR was performed a second time for about 7 to 11 cycles using a sample-barcoded 5' primer and a J-beta primer mix. At least 2.5 million CDR3-containing paired-end reads were obtained per sample. TCRdb re-derived calls from the 5' RACE reads in MiXCR, one entry per CDR3 protein. The sample holds about 1.5 million distinct CDR3 sequences, about 42% seen once. This TCR derives from a woman under 30 in good health. This sequence joins TRBV6-2 or TRBV6-3 and TRBJ1-2; no reliable D call. Sequencing used blood. This CDR3 is CASSYSGRVQSCTF. The CDR3 bases are TGTGCCAGCAGTTACAGTGGTCGGGTTCAGTCCTGCACCTTC.